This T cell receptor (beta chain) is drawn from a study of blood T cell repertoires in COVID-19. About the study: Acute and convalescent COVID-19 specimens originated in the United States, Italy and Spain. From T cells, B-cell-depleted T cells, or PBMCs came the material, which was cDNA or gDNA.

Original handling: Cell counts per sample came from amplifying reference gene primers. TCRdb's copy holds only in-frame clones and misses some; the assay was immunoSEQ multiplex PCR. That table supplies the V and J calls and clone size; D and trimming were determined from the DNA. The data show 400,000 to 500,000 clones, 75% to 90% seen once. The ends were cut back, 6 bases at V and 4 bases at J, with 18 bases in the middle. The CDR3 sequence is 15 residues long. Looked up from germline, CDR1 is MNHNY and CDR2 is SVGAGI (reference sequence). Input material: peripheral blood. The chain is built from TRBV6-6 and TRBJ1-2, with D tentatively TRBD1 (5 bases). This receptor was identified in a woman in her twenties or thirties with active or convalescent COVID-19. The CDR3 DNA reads TGTGCCAGCAGAAATACGGGACTTAACCGCTATGGCTACACCTTC. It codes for CASRNTGLNRYGYTF.